The T cell receptor (beta chain) described here comes from a study of CD8+ T cells in alopecia areata. The CDR3 length is 11 residues. The V and J ends lost 3 bases and 4 bases respectively, with 4 bases between them. CDR1 SGDLS and CDR2 YYNGEE come from the germline V gene. There are a few counts of this clone. Following extraction, RNA underwent reverse transcription to cDNA, which served as the sequencing template. The assay was immunoSEQ multiplex PCR, and TCRdb's table has in-frame clones only and misses some. This sample has 130,000 to 150,000 clones, with about three fifths found just once. This chain connects TRBV9 to TRBJ1-2; D gene ambiguous. This receptor was identified in a human donor in good health. Material for sequencing was CD8+ T cells sorted from blood. CDR3 residues: CASSGLYGYTF. The CDR3 DNA reads TGTGCCAGCAGCGGACTCTATGGCTACACCTTC.